The TCR beta chain under discussion was sequenced for a study of blood T cell repertoires in COVID-19 (dated by TCRdb to about 2020). Background on the whole study: Collaborator samples came from the United States, Italy and Spain and covered acute and convalescent phases of COVID-19. The material from the prospective study consisted of cDNA or gDNA derived from T cells, B-cell-depleted T cells, or PBMCs. Subjects who had been exposed to COVID-19, were actively infected with it, or had recovered from it provided the deeply sampled blood TCRbeta repertoires that made up the dataset. A freely available public database, intended as a resource for researchers studying the immune response to SARS-CoV-2, is where the repertoires were released. Samples were obtained from the ongoing ImmuneRACE study (first 160 participants) and from approximately 1,200 subjects provided by 6 global collaborators. The sample metadata nearly always contained a de-identified subject ID, COVID-19 status, age in years and sex. Where HLA class I and class II types were available, the types were taken from metadata supplied by the sample provider, not from assay-based typing.

Measured from the cysteine to the phenylalanine, the CDR3 is 14 residues long. Only the CDR3 DNA stays, 42 bases, in frame from base 1. The germline V gene (reference sequence) yields LNHDA for CDR1 and SQIVND for CDR2. V and J are truncated by 5 bases and 5 bases respectively, leaving an intervening sequence of 16 bases. Paper-wide results and their limitations: The quantity of clinical and demographic metadata differed by source and by participant and was supplied without curation.

TCRbeta CDR3 regions were amplified from genomic DNA using the immunoSEQ Assay, a bias-controlled multiplex PCR. As for the authors' bioinformatics: Nucleated cell counts per sample were estimated from amplification of reference gene primers within the assay. To quantify the absolute abundance of each unique TCRbeta CDR3 rearrangement, sequence reads were collapsed and filtered. For each sample, productive Simpson clonality was calculated as the square root of Simpson's diversity index across productive rearrangements. TCRdb's version of the immuneACCESS table is confined to in-frame rearrangements and falls short of the full clone set. An unresolved V gene accounts for under half of the shortfall where checked; the remainder is of unknown origin. Clonal size and the V and J genes are those of that table, whereas D and trimming came from the DNA. The sample records 200,000 to 250,000 clones, approximately 86% of which are singletons. About 3.6% of the sample lies in the top ten.

This clone was seen only a few times. Its recognized antigen is unknown. Qualities for individual bases were not recorded, and no much larger clone is one base off. The collaborating institutions used their own protocols to collect whole blood in K2EDTA tubes. For TCRbeta analysis, collaborators shipped samples in one of three forms: frozen whole blood, isolated PBMCs, or DNA extracted from either of those sample types. The chain uses TRBV19 and TRBJ2-7; the best D guess is TRBD2, with 5 bases matching. The sequenced sample was peripheral blood. The source is a woman aged 80 or over with acute or convalescent COVID-19. The bases read TGTGCCAGTAGTTTCAACCGGGATAGGGACGAGCAGTACTTC. Its amino acids are CASSFNRDRDEQYF.